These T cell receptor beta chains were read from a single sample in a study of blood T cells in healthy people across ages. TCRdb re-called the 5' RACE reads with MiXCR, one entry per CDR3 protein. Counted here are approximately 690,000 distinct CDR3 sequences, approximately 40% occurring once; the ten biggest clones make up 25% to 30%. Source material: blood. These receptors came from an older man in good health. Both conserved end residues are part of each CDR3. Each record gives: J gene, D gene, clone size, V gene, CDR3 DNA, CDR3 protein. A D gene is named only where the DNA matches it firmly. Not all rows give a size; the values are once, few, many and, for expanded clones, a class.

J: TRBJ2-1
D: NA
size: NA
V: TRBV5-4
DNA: TGTGCCAGCAGCTTACCTAGGGCCTACTACAATGAGCAGTTCTTC
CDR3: CASSLPRAYYNEQFF

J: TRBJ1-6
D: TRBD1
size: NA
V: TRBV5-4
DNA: TGTGCCAGCAGCTTGGACAGGGGGACTTCACCCCTCCACTTT
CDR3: CASSLDRGTSPLHF

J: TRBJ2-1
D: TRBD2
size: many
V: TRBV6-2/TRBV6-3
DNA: TGTGCCAGCAGTTATACTAGCGGGAGTTACAATGAGCAGTTCTTC
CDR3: CASSYTSGSYNEQFF

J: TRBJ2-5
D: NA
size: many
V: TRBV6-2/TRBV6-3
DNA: TGTGCCAGCAGCTTCAGCAGACAAGAGACCCAGTACTTC
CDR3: CASSFSRQETQYF

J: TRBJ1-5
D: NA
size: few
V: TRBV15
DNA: TGTGCCACCAGCAGAGACTACGGGGGGGCTGGCAATCAGCCCCAGCATTTT
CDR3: CATSRDYGGAGNQPQHF

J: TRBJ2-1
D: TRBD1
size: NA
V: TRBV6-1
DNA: TGTGCCAGCAGCTCGGACAGGGTCTCCAATGAGCAGTTCTTC
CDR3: CASSSDRVSNEQFF

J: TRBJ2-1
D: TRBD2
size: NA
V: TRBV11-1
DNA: TGTGCCAGCAGACCCCGGACTAGCGGGAGTGTTGAGCAGTTCTTC
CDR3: CASRPRTSGSVEQFF

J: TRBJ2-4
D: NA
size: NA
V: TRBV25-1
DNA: TGTGCCAGCAGTGAAGGGGGGAGAGGGGACATTCAGTACTTC
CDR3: CASSEGGRGDIQYF

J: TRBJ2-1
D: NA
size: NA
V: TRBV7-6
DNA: TGTGCCAGCAGCTTAGCGACGAGGGAAAAAAATGAGCAGTTCTTC
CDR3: CASSLATREKNEQFF

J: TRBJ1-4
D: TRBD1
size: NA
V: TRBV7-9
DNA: TGTGCCAGCAGCTTCCGACAGGGGACATGGGGAAAACTGTTTTTT
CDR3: CASSFRQGTWGKLFF

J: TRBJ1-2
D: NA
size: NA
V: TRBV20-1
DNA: TGCAGTGCTAGAGATCGGGTGGTTGGGGGTTCTGGCTACACCTTC
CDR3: CSARDRVVGGSGYTF

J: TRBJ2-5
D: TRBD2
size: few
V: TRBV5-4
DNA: TGTGCCAGCAGCTTTAGAGCGGGAGGGGGTGAGACCCAGTACTTC
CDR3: CASSFRAGGGETQYF

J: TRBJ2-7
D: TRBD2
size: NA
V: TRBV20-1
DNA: TGCAGTGCTAGTGACCCGGGACTAGCCTCCTACGAGCAGTACTTC
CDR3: CSASDPGLASYEQYF

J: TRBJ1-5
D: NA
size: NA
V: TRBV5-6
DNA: TGTGCCAGCAGCTTGGGGCGGTCAGGGGATCAGCCCCAGCATTTT
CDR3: CASSLGRSGDQPQHF

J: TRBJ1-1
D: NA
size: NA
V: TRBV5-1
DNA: TGCGCCAGCATGCCGGGTCCCCGGGACACTGAAGCTTTCTTT
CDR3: CASMPGPRDTEAFF

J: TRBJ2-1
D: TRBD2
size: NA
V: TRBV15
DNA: TGTGCCACCAGCAGACGACTTCCCGGGACTAGCGGCACCAATGAGCAGTTCTTC
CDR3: CATSRRLPGTSGTNEQFF

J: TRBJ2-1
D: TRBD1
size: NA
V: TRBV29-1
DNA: TGCAGCATACCGGGACAGGGGAGGTACAATGAGCAGTTCTTC
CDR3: CSIPGQGRYNEQFF

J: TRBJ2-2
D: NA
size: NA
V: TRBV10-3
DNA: TGTGCCATCAGTGAATTCCGGGGGGAGCTGTTTTTT
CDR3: CAISEFRGELFF

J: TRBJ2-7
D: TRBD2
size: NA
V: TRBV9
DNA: TGTGCCAGCAGCGTCGGACTAGGACCTCTCAATGAGCAGTACTTC
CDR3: CASSVGLGPLNEQYF

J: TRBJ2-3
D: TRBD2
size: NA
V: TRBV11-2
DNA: TGTGCCAGCAGCGTTTCCGGTTCTGGGACTAGGAGCGATACGCAGTATTTT
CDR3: CASSVSGSGTRSDTQYF

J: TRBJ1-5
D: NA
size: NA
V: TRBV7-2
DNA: TGTGCCAGCAGCCTAAACCAAAATCAGCCCCAGCATTTT
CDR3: CASSLNQNQPQHF

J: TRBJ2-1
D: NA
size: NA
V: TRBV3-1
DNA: TGTGCCAGCAGCCCACAGGAAAATGAGCAGTTCTTC
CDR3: CASSPQENEQFF

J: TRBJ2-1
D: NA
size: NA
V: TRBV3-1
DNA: TGTGCCAGCAGCCTGCCCTCCGGGGCCAATGAGCAGTTCTTC
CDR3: CASSLPSGANEQFF

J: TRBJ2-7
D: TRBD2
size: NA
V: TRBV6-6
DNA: TGTGCCAGCAGTCACCGACTAGCGGGGGGGAACGAGCAGTACTTC
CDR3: CASSHRLAGGNEQYF

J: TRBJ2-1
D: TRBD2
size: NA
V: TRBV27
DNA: TGTGCCCCGTCCGCGGGGGGGCGTAGTGAGCAGTTCTTC
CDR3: CAPSAGGRSEQFF

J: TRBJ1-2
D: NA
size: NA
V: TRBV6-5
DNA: TGTGCCAGCAGTTACTCGAGGTCGGCCCACTATGGCTACACCTTC
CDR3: CASSYSRSAHYGYTF

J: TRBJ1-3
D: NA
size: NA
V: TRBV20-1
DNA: TGCAGTGCTCAGACAGGCCAGAACTCTGGAAACACCATATATTTT
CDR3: CSAQTGQNSGNTIYF

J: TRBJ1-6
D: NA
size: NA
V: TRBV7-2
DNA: TGTGCCAGCAGCTGGGACGGAATAAGTTCACCCCTCCACTTT
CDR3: CASSWDGISSPLHF

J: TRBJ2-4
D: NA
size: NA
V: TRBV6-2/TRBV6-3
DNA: TGTGCCAGCAGTTACGGCGTAGGGCGGGTCAAAAACATTCAGTACTTC
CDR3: CASSYGVGRVKNIQYF

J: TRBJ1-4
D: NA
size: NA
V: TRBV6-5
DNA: TGTGCCAGCAGTTACTCGGGGGGGGGAAAACTGTTTTTT
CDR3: CASSYSGGGKLFF

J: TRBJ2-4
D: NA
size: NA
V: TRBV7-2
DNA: TGTGCCAGCAGCTTAGAGGCAGGGGTAACCAAAAACATTCAGTACTTC
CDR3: CASSLEAGVTKNIQYF

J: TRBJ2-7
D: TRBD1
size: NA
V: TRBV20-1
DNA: TGCAGTGATAGAGGAGAAGGGGACAGGGGGCGAATAAGATGGTCCTACGAGCAGTACTTC
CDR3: CSDRGEGDRGRIRWSYEQYF

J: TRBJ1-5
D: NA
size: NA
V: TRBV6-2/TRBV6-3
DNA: TGTGCCAGCAGTCCGCGCGGTACTCGGAATCAGCCCCAGCATTTT
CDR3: CASSPRGTRNQPQHF

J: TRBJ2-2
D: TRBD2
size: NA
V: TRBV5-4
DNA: TGTGCCAGCAGCTCCAAGACCGGGGGGTCGAACACCGGGGAGCTGTTTTTT
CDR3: CASSSKTGGSNTGELFF

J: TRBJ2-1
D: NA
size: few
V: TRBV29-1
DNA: TGCAGCGTTGATTTAGTGTCCTACAATGAGCAGTTCTTC
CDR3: CSVDLVSYNEQFF

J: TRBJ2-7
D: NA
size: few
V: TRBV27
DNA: TGTGCCAGCAGTTTTTCGACAGGTGATCCCTACGAGCAGTACTTC
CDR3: CASSFSTGDPYEQYF